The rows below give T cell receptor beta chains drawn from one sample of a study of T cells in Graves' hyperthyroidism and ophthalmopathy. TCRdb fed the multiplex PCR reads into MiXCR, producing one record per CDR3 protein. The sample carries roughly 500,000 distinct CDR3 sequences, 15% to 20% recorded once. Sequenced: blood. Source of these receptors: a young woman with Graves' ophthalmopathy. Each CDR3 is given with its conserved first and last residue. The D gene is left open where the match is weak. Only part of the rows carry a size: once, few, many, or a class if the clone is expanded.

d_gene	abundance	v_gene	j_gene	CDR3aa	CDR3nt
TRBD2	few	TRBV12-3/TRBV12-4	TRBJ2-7	CASGTSGVPSSYEQYF	TGTGCCAGCGGTACTAGCGGGGTCCCCAGCTCCTACGAGCAGTACTTC
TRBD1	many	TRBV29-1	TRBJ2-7	CSGGGQGAGYEQYF	TGCAGCGGCGGGGGACAGGGGGCAGGGTACGAGCAGTACTTC
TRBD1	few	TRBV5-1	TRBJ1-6	CASSPRDRPNSPLHF	TGCGCCAGCAGCCCCCGGGACAGGCCTAATTCACCCCTCCACTTT
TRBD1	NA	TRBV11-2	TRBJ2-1	CASSFITGGGEQFF	TGTGCCAGCAGCTTCATCACAGGGGGCGGTGAGCAGTTCTTC
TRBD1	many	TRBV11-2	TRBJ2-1	CASSFAPGQGNNEQFF	TGTGCCAGCAGCTTCGCGCCGGGACAGGGCAACAATGAGCAGTTCTTC
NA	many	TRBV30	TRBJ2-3	CAWSGGPVLEDTQYF	TGTGCCTGGAGTGGGGGACCGGTTCTTGAGGATACGCAGTATTTT
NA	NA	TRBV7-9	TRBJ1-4	CASSLGGAEVRLFF	TGTGCCAGCAGCTTAGGGGGCGCGGAGGTTCGACTGTTTTTT
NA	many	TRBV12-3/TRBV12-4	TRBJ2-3	CASSPSANDRPDTQYF	TGTGCCAGCAGTCCCAGTGCGAACGACCGGCCAGATACGCAGTATTTT
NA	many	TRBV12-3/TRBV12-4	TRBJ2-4	CASSLALGGPLDIQYF	TGTGCCAGCAGTTTAGCGCTCGGGGGCCCTTTGGACATTCAGTACTTC
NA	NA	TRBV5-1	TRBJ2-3	CASSSGVSSRADTQYF	TGCGCCAGCAGCAGCGGAGTTAGCAGTAGGGCGGATACGCAGTATTTT
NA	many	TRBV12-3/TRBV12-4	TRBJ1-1	CASSPPFPRGEAFF	TGTGCCAGCAGTCCTCCCTTCCCAAGGGGTGAAGCTTTCTTT
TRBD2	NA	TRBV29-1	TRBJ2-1	CSVEPGLAEGARSYNEQFF	TGCAGCGTTGAGCCGGGACTAGCGGAGGGGGCTCGCTCCTACAATGAGCAGTTCTTC
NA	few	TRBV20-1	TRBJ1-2	CSAKEGTYGYTF	TGCAGTGCTAAGGAGGGCACCTATGGCTACACCTTC
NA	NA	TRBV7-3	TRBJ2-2	CASSLGHQNAGELFF	TGTGCCAGCAGCTTAGGACACCAGAACGCCGGGGAGCTGTTTTTT
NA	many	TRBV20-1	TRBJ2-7	CSAHRDGSYEQYF	TGCAGTGCTCACCGGGACGGCTCCTACGAGCAGTACTTC
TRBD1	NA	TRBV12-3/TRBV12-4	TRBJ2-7	CASSLLPGQGQYGQYF	TGTGCCAGCAGTTTACTCCCTGGACAGGGTCAGTACGGGCAGTACTTC
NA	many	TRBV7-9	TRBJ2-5	CASSLGTAGETQYF	TGTGCCAGCAGCTTAGGAACCGCGGGGGAGACCCAGTACTTC
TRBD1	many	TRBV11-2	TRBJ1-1	CASSLEQGAEAFF	TGTGCCAGCAGCTTGGAACAGGGGGCTGAAGCTTTCTTT
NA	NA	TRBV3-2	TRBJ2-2	CASSQVGKPQNTGELFF	TGTGCCAGCAGCCAAGTGGGTAAACCACAAAACACCGGGGAGCTGTTTTTT
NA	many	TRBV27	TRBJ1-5	CASWGIGNQPQHF	TGTGCCAGCTGGGGAATTGGCAATCAGCCCCAGCATTTT
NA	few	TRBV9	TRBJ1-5	CASSASGNNQPQHF	TGTGCCAGCAGCGCCTCCGGGAACAATCAGCCCCAGCATTTT
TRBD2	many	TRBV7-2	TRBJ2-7	CASSPLGGSYEQYF	TGTGCCAGCAGCCCTCTGGGGGGGAGCTACGAGCAGTACTTC
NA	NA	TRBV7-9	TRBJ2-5	CASSPALSQETQYF	TGTGCCAGCAGCCCGGCCTTATCGCAAGAGACCCAATACTTC
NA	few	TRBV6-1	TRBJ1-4	CASSENDRLEEKLFF	TGTGCCAGCAGTGAAAACGACAGGTTAGAAGAAAAACTGTTTTTT
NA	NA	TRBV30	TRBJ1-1	CACTWQMNTEAFF	TGTGCCTGTACTTGGCAGATGAACACTGAAGCTTTCTTT
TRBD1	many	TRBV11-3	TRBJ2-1	CASSPLTGGHVPEQFF	TGTGCCAGCAGCCCGTTGACAGGGGGCCACGTTCCGGAGCAGTTCTTC
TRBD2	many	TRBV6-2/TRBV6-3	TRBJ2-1	CASSSPGLALYNEQFF	TGTGCCAGCAGTTCGCCGGGACTAGCGCTATACAATGAGCAGTTCTTC
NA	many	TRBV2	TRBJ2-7	CASMSRSYEQYF	TGTGCCAGCATGTCACGTTCCTACGAGCAGTACTTC
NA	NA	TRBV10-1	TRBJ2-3	CASSVNFADTQYF	TGCGCCAGCAGTGTCAACTTTGCGGATACGCAGTATTTT
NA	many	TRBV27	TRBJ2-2	CASSLSGTVNTGELFF	TGTGCCAGCAGTTTATCAGGGACGGTGAACACCGGGGAGCTGTTTTTT
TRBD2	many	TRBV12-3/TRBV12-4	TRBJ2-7	CASSLVAGGPNEQYF	TGTGCCAGCAGTTTAGTAGCGGGAGGGCCAAACGAGCAGTACTTC
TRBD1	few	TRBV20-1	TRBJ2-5	CSAPDRGMETQYF	TGCAGTGCCCCGGACAGGGGTATGGAGACCCAGTACTTC
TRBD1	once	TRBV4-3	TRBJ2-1	CASSQTGQGNDEQFF	TGCGCCAGCAGCCAAACGGGACAGGGGAACGATGAGCAGTTCTTC
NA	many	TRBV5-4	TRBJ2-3	CANLGRPILNETDTQYF	TGTGCCAACTTAGGGAGGCCAATCTTGAATGAGACAGATACGCAGTATTTT
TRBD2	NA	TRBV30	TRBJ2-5	CAANLGGGQETQYF	TGTGCCGCCAACTTGGGGGGGGGACAAGAGACCCAGTACTTC
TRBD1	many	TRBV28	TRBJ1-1	CASSSTGTTEAFF	TGTGCCAGCAGTTCGACAGGGACCACTGAAGCTTTCTTT
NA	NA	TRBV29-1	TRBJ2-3	CSVEDPGPDTQYF	TGCAGCGTTGAAGATCCGGGCCCAGATACGCAGTATTTT
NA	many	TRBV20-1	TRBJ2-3	CSAPGGMGTDTQYF	TGCAGTGCCCCTGGCGGGATGGGCACAGATACGCAGTATTTT
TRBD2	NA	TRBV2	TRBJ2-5	CASAGELQETQYF	TGTGCCAGCGCGGGGGAATTACAAGAGACCCAGTACTTC
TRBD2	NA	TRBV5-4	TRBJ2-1	CASSLDGLAGGEQFF	TGTGCCAGCAGCTTGGACGGACTAGCGGGAGGCGAGCAGTTCTTC
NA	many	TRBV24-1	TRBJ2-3	CATSDVDIPRRVDTQYF	TGTGCCACCAGTGACGTTGACATCCCGCGGAGGGTCGATACGCAGTATTTT
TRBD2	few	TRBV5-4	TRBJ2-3	CASSSGGGTSTDTQYF	TGTGCCAGCAGCTCTGGCGGGGGAACAAGCACAGATACGCAGTATTTT
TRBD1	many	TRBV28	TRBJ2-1	CASSPPGQRNEQLF	TGTGCCAGCAGTCCCCCGGGACAGAGAAATGAGCAGCTCTTC
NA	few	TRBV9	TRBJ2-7	CASSVEPGPEQYF	TGTGCCAGCAGCGTAGAACCGGGACCCGAGCAGTACTTC
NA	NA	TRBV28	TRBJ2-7	CASRESSYEQYF	TGTGCCAGCAGGGAATCGTCCTACGAGCAGTACTTC
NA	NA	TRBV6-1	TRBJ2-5	CATRVGTDSDQYF	TGTGCCACCCGTGTAGGGACCGATAGTGACCAGTACTTC
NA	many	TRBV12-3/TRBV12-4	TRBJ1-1	CASDRLNTEAFF	TGTGCCAGTGACAGGTTGAACACTGAAGCTTTCTTT
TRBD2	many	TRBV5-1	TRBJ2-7	CASSLVGLAGPGYEQYF	TGCGCCAGCAGCTTGGTGGGACTAGCGGGGCCGGGTTACGAGCAGTACTTC
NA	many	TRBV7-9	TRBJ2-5	CASSRVTETQYF	TGTGCCAGCAGTCGGGTTACAGAGACCCAGTACTTC
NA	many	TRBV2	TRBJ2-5	CASSEKTGRGETQYF	TGTGCCAGCAGTGAAAAGACAGGCCGAGGGGAGACCCAGTACTTC
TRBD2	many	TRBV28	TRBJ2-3	CASSLGGLAGHDTQYF	TGTGCCAGCAGTTTAGGAGGCCTAGCGGGTCACGATACGCAGTATTTT
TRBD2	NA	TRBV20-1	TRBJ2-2	CSARTSPNTGELFF	TGCAGTGCTCGGACTAGCCCGAACACCGGGGAGCTGTTTTTT
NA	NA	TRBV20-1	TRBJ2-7	CSGEGGPEQYF	TGCAGTGGGGAGGGGGGGCCCGAGCAGTACTTC
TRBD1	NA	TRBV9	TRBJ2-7	CASSVDETGNFNEQYF	TGTGCCAGCAGCGTAGATGAGACAGGGAATTTTAACGAGCAGTACTTC
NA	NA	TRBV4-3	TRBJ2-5	CASGQDLSLQGETQYF	TGCGCCAGCGGCCAAGATCTCTCGTTGCAGGGTGAGACCCAGTACTTC
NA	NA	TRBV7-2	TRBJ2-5	CASSPAVVGTQYF	TGTGCCAGCAGCCCAGCGGTGGTGGGGACCCAGTACTTC
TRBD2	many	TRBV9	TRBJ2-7	CASSYRDSGESPRDEQYF	TGTGCCAGCAGCTATCGGGATAGCGGGGAATCACCTCGGGACGAGCAGTACTTC